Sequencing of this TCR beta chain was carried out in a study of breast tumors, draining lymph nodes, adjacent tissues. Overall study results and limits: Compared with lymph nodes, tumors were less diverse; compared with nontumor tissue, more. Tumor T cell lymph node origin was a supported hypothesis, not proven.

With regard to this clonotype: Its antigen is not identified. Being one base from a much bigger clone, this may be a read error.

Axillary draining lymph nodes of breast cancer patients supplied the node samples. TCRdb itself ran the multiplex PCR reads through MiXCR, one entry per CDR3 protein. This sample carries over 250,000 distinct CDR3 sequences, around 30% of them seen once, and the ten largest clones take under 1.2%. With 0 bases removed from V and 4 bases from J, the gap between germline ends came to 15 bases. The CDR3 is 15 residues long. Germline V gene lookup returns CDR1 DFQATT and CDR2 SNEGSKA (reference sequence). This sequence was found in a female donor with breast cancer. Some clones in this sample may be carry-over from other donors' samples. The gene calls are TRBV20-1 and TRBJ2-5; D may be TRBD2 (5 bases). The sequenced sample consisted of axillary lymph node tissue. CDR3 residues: CSARDWGAEPETQYF. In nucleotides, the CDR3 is TGCAGTGCTAGAGATTGGGGAGCGGAACCAGAGACCCAGTACTTC.